The entry below gives a single TCR beta chain sequence along with its context. The sample carries other DNA sequences with the same CDR3. Produced via immunoSEQ multiplex PCR; TCRdb's table is partial and in-frame only. This table holds about 140,000 clones, around 87% found once. These data belong to a study of blood T cell repertoires in COVID-19. The length of the CDR3 is 15 residues. Germline V gene sequence: CDR1 SGHNT, CDR2 YYREEE (reference sequence). V trimming: 4 bases; J trimming: 2 bases; junction bases outside the gene matches: 5. This TCR was recovered from a woman aged 40 to 49 with acute or convalescent COVID-19. Sequenced: peripheral blood. This chain connects TRBV5-4 to TRBJ2-5, with TRBD2 identical over 10 bases. The CDR3 DNA reads TGTGCCAGCAGCCTCGGACTAGCGGCTCAAGAGACCCAGTACTTC. Protein product: CASSLGLAAQETQYF.